The entry below gives a single TCR beta chain sequence along with its context. What it binds is unknown. Original processing methods: The study took CDR3 differences across clinicopathological groups and made a distant-metastasis classifier for papillary thyroid cancer from them. TCRdb reanalyzed the PCR reads via MiXCR. The authors' filters were not applied to this entry. Here the sample spans 10,000 to 15,000 clones, around a quarter being singletons. Not a single patient had been given any form of treatment at any point before undergoing thyroid surgery. Trimming took off 3 bases at V and 3 bases at J, with 21 bases between the two ends. Germline V lookup: CDR1 SGHDT, CDR2 YYEEEE. The CDR3 loop spans 17 amino acids. The data derive from a study of metastatic and nonmetastatic thyroid tumors. Study-level information: Repertoire data that came from the blood and tumor or nodule tissue of malignant and benign thyroid patients were compared.

Study results and caveats: TCR beta diversity was reportedly significantly higher in malignant thyroid tumors than benign nodules, in blood and tumor.

The sequence came from a female donor with papillary thyroid cancer or a benign thyroid nodule (not recorded which). Some clones in this sample may be carry-over from other donors' samples. V usage is TRBV5-6 and J usage is TRBJ1-2; D might be TRBD1 (5 bases). Source material: tumor tissue. The CDR3 region is CASSSQRLRGPDYGYTF. CDR3 DNA: TGTGCCAGCAGCTCCCAGAGGCTACGGGGCCCAGACTATGGCTACACCTTC.